This entry concerns a single TCR beta chain. Which antigen it targets is not known. Nothing much larger sits one base from this clone, and base qualities are not available. V trim: 2 bases; J trim: 6 bases; unmatched bases: 9. As encoded in the germline V gene, CDR1 is MNHNS while CDR2 is SASEGT. The CDR3 starts with the cysteine, ends with the phenylalanine, and has 15 residues. Only CDR3 DNA is held: 45 bases, read in frame from base 1. The data originate from a study of graft-versus-host responses after intestinal transplantation (dated by TCRdb to about 2021). Study-level background: The transplants that recipients received were multivisceral, liver-intestinal, or isolated intestinal. Every recipient was given anti-thymocyte globulin induction, then maintenance tacrolimus and steroids for about three years. Graft-versus-host and host-versus-graft alloreactive T cell clones were tracked in the graft, circulation and bone marrow after intestinal transplantation using bulk TCR-beta CDR3 sequencing. Alloreactive clones were identified by sequencing pre-transplant mixed lymphocyte reaction products and comparing these products with unstimulated pre-transplant donor and recipient T cells. The cohort enrolled approximately 24 intestinal transplant recipients including one retransplant, and a few patients lacking pretransplant specimens were excluded. A peak of at least 4% donor T cells among recipient peripheral blood mononuclear cells was the definition used for donor T cell macrochimerism. Rather than going through the commercial service, samples from a few later patients were sequenced in-house on an Illumina MiSeq and processed with MiXCR.

Library preparation employed the immunoSEQ multiplex PCR assay. For most patients, genomic DNA was subjected to high-throughput TCR-beta CDR3 sequencing by Adaptive Biotechnologies. On the study's bioinformatics: TCR sequencing data for some 17 patients were retrieved from Adaptive's ImmunoSEQ software; three other patients were processed with MiXCR and VDJtools. CDR3 nucleotide sequences shared between donor and recipient were removed because their origin could not be assigned. To be classed as alloreactive, a clone needed at least 2-fold expansion over unstimulated cells and a minimum CFSE-low frequency of 0.002% (template counts) or 0.001% (read counts). Mappable clones were those detected in sequenced pre-transplant spleen, lymph node, or MLR CFSE-low populations of the donor or recipient. The cumulative frequency of alloreactive clones was calculated as a percentage of all sequences, weighted by copy number. The immuneACCESS repertoire file appears here via TCRdb, limited to in-frame rearrangements. These files lack a portion of the clones; in checked studies, under half of the deficit traces to unresolved V genes, and the cause of the others is not known. V and J calls and clone size are those listed in that table; D and trimming were worked out from the DNA. In this sample the table shows roughly 56,000 clones, around 90% of which occur a single time. The ten largest clones capture approximately 2.7% of the sample.

In the first month after transplant, blood samples were collected up to 4 times, and after that at least monthly when available. Overall results and qualifications from the work: In patients with donor T cell macrochimerism, the allografts had high GvH to HvG T cell clonal ratios. GvH clones turned up in recipient bone marrow, with some appearing earlier in ileal mucosa or blood, a pattern consistent with an intestinal mucosal origin. Early after transplant, peak levels of circulating GvH clones were found to be associated with declines in HvG clones. The relatively low number and heterogeneity of intestinal transplant patients limited the conclusions.

The chain employs TRBV6-1 and TRBJ2-7; TRBD1 matches 8 bases in the middle. The TCR was taken from a human patient who received an intestinal transplant, so some T cells may come from the graft donor. The source material was PBMCs, sampled about 120 days after intestinal transplantation. Here is the DNA: TGTGCCAGCAGTGAATTCAGGGGGCTTGTAATCGAGCAGTACTTC. This yields the protein CASSEFRGLVIEQYF.